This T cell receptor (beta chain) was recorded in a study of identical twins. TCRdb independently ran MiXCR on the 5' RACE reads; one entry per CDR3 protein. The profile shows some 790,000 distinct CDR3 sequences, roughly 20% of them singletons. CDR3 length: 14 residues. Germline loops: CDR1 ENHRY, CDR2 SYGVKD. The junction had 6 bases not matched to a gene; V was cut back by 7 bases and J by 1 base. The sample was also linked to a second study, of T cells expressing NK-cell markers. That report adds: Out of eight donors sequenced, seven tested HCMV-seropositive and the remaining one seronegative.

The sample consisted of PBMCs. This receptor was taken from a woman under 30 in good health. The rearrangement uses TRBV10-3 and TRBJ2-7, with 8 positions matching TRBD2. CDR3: CAITSGGASYEQYF. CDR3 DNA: TGTGCCATCACCTCCGGGGGGGCGTCCTACGAGCAGTACTTC.